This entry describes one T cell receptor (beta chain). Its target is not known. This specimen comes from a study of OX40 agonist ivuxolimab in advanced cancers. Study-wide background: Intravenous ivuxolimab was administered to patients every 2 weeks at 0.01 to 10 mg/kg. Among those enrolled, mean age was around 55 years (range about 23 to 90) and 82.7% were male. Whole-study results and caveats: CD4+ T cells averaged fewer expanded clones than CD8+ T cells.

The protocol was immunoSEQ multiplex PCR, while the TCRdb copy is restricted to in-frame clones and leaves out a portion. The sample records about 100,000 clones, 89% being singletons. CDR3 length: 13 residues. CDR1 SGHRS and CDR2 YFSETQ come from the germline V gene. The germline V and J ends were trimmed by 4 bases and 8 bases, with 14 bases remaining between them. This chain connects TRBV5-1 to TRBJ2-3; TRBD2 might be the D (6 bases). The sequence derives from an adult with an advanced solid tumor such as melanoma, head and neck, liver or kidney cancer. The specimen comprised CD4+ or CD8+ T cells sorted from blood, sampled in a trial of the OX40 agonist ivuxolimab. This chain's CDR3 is CASSRDFQSTQYF. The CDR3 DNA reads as TGCGCCAGCAGCCGGGACTTTCAGAGTACGCAGTATTTT. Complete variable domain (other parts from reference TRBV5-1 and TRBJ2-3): KAGVTQTPRYLIKTRGQQVTLSCSPISGHRSVSWYQQTPGQGLQFLFEYFSETQRNKGNFPGRFSGRQFSNSRSEMNVSTLELGDSALYLCASSRDFQSTQYFGPGTRLTVL.